Sequencing of this T cell receptor (beta chain) was carried out in a study of shared clonotypes between healthy human individuals. Study-wide results and caveats: The study drew on few donors, limiting represented genetic and exposure-history diversity. Naive subsets tended to show greater estimated richness than memory subsets. Lower generation probabilities were found for non-shared clonotypes than for those shared by all four donors.

Nashville, Tennessee was home to all donors, each a Caucasian adult. Of note for this clone: Its cognate antigen is unknown.

Sequenced by immunoSEQ multiplex PCR; TCRdb stores in-frame clones only, minus some. The sample holds 1,500,000 or so clones, 95% to 97% seen once. This CDR3 has 11 amino acids. V dropped 2 bases and J dropped 12 bases, with 8 bases sitting between them. CDR1 is ENHRY and CDR2 is SYGVKD in the germline V gene. The TCR was taken from a man aged 30 to 45 in good health. The genes are TRBV10-3 and TRBJ2-1; D gene unclear. Source material: naive CD4+ T cells sorted from blood. As to subset: CD45RA+ positively selected. The CDR3 is CAISESTSQFF. The CDR3 region has the DNA TGTGCCATCAGTGAGAGCACTTCGCAGTTCTTC.